The TCR beta chain described here comes from a study of OX40 agonist ivuxolimab in advanced cancers. At the level of the study: A partial response was reached by three patients: one with hepatocellular carcinoma and two with cutaneous melanoma.

Trimming cost V 3 bases and J 2 bases, with 13 bases left between them. CDR1 and CDR2 from the germline V gene are LNHDA and SQIVND (reference sequence). CDR3 size: 15 residues. Drawing of blood for sampling happened at baseline, at cycle 4 day 1, and at cycle 7 day 1. Clones were sequenced by immunoSEQ multiplex PCR, and TCRdb holds only the in-frame ones, with some missing. The sample includes approximately 23,000 clones, approximately 80% of them seen just once. The chain joins TRBV19 to TRBJ1-2; tentative D call: TRBD1 (6 bases). The receptor's source is an adult with an advanced solid tumor such as melanoma, head and neck, liver or kidney cancer. The sequencing used CD4+ or CD8+ T cells sorted from blood, collected in a trial of the OX40 agonist ivuxolimab. In DNA, the CDR3 is TGTGCCAGTAGTATCGGGGGGCTCTCAAACTATGGCTACACCTTC. It is translated as CASSIGGLSNYGYTF.